Here is one T cell receptor beta chain with its context. These data originate in a study of T cells expressing NK-cell markers. The V gene's germline CDR1 is LGHNA and CDR2 YNFKEQ. This CDR3 spans 17 amino acids. With UMIs, 5'RACE template switching was used to make TCR beta cDNA. TCRdb re-called the 5' RACE reads and shows each CDR3 protein once, DNA omitted. The listing records a few hundred thousand distinct CDR3 sequences. The sequence came from a man aged 18 to 29 in good health. The sequencing sample was made of blood T cells: a sorted CD56 or NKG2C T cell subset, CD4+ or CD8+ T cells, or bulk PBMC T cells (not recorded which). The V gene is TRBV4-2, the J gene TRBJ2-2; there is no DNA to check the TCRdb D call of TRBD2. CDR3 region: CASSQTPGLATTGELFF.